The rows below give T cell receptor beta chains drawn from one sample of a study of regulatory T cells in long-lasting Graves disease. MiXCR was run by TCRdb on the multiplex PCR reads, yielding one entry per CDR3 protein. The sample records about 420,000 distinct CDR3 sequences, about a sixth being singletons. This sample was shared with a second study, whose subject was T cells in Graves' hyperthyroidism and ophthalmopathy.

Specimen: peripheral blood mononuclear cells (PBMCs), collected at new diagnosis, from a patient treated with antithyroid drugs. These receptors were taken from a woman younger than 35 with Graves disease. Both conserved end residues are part of each CDR3. The order of the fields is D gene, CDR3 length, clone size, J gene, V gene, CDR3 DNA, CDR3 protein. D genes are given only for firm matches. Size tells how often a clone was seen (once, few, many) or the class of an expanded clone, and some rows leave it out.

D gene: TRBD1; CDR3 length: 17; clone size: many; J gene: TRBJ2-6; V gene: TRBV11-1; CDR3 DNA: TGTGCCAGCAGCCTCAGGACAGGGGGCTTTGGGGCCAACGTCCTGACTTTC; CDR3 protein: CASSLRTGGFGANVLTF
D gene: TRBD1; CDR3 length: 15; clone size: many; J gene: TRBJ1-1; V gene: TRBV28; CDR3 DNA: TGTGCCAGCAGTCAAACAAACAGGGGGCGGACTGAAGCTTTCTTT; CDR3 protein: CASSQTNRGRTEAFF
D gene: -; CDR3 length: 16; clone size: many; J gene: TRBJ2-3; V gene: TRBV3-1; CDR3 DNA: TGTGCCAGCAGCCAATCGGGTAGACCTAGCACAGATACGCAGTATTTT; CDR3 protein: CASSQSGRPSTDTQYF
D gene: TRBD1; CDR3 length: 14; clone size: many; J gene: TRBJ2-5; V gene: TRBV20-1; CDR3 DNA: TGCAGTGCCATGAACGACAGGGAGAGGGAGACCCAGTACTTC; CDR3 protein: CSAMNDRERETQYF
D gene: -; CDR3 length: 14; clone size: many; J gene: TRBJ2-7; V gene: TRBV6-1; CDR3 DNA: TGTGCCAGCACTGAGACTCGGAACGCCTACGAGCAGTACTTC; CDR3 protein: CASTETRNAYEQYF
D gene: TRBD1; CDR3 length: 15; clone size: many; J gene: TRBJ2-1; V gene: TRBV2; CDR3 DNA: TGTGCCAGCAGCGAGGGACAGGGGGCCTACAATGAGCAGTTCTTC; CDR3 protein: CASSEGQGAYNEQFF
D gene: -; CDR3 length: 16; clone size: -; J gene: TRBJ2-5; V gene: TRBV28; CDR3 DNA: TGTGCCAGCAGTTCCCCTGTTTCGGACACCAAAGAGACCCAGTACTTC; CDR3 protein: CASSSPVSDTKETQYF
D gene: TRBD1; CDR3 length: 17; clone size: -; J gene: TRBJ1-2; V gene: TRBV3-1; CDR3 DNA: TGTGCCAGCAGCCAAGATGGGTCGACAGGGAAAATATATGGCTACACCTTC; CDR3 protein: CASSQDGSTGKIYGYTF
D gene: -; CDR3 length: 13; clone size: -; J gene: TRBJ2-1; V gene: TRBV19; CDR3 DNA: TGTGCCGGCGATGGGGCGGGGAGGTATGAGCAGTTCTTC; CDR3 protein: CAGDGAGRYEQFF
D gene: -; CDR3 length: 15; clone size: few; J gene: TRBJ1-1; V gene: TRBV5-1; CDR3 DNA: TGCGCCAGCAGCTTATATGTCAGCGCTGGCGTTGAAGCTTTCTTT; CDR3 protein: CASSLYVSAGVEAFF
D gene: -; CDR3 length: 13; clone size: many; J gene: TRBJ2-7; V gene: TRBV5-1; CDR3 DNA: TGCGCCAGCAGCTTGACGGGGTTCTACGAGCAGTACTTC; CDR3 protein: CASSLTGFYEQYF
D gene: TRBD2; CDR3 length: 16; clone size: many; J gene: TRBJ2-7; V gene: TRBV7-3; CDR3 DNA: TGTGCCAGCAGCTTATGGGGACTAGCGGGAGAGAACGAGCAGTACTTC; CDR3 protein: CASSLWGLAGENEQYF
D gene: -; CDR3 length: 15; clone size: many; J gene: TRBJ2-3; V gene: TRBV11-2; CDR3 DNA: TGTGCCAGCAGCTTAGAGGATGGAGTTTCAGATACGCAGTATTTT; CDR3 protein: CASSLEDGVSDTQYF
D gene: TRBD1; CDR3 length: 14; clone size: -; J gene: TRBJ1-1; V gene: TRBV7-8; CDR3 DNA: TGTGCCAGCACCAGACAGGGGGCGAACACTGAAGCTTTCTTT; CDR3 protein: CASTRQGANTEAFF
D gene: -; CDR3 length: 14; clone size: -; J gene: TRBJ1-1; V gene: TRBV19; CDR3 DNA: TGTGCCAGTAGTACAGTACAGGGGAACACTGAAGCTTTCTTT; CDR3 protein: CASSTVQGNTEAFF
D gene: -; CDR3 length: 15; clone size: many; J gene: TRBJ2-3; V gene: TRBV5-1; CDR3 DNA: TGCGCCAGCAGCAGGCGGGACCGGGGGACAGATACGCAGTATTTT; CDR3 protein: CASSRRDRGTDTQYF
D gene: TRBD2; CDR3 length: 17; clone size: -; J gene: TRBJ2-1; V gene: TRBV6-2/TRBV6-3; CDR3 DNA: TGTGCCAGCAGTTACTCCCTCCCCCAGGGACTATACAATGAGCAGTTCTTC; CDR3 protein: CASSYSLPQGLYNEQFF
D gene: TRBD2; CDR3 length: 17; clone size: -; J gene: TRBJ2-1; V gene: TRBV7-9; CDR3 DNA: TGTGCCAGCAGCTCCACAAGATTTAGCGGGAGGGCTGCTGAGCAGTTCTTC; CDR3 protein: CASSSTRFSGRAAEQFF
D gene: -; CDR3 length: 19; clone size: few; J gene: TRBJ2-4; V gene: TRBV7-2; CDR3 DNA: TGTGCCAGCAGCTCCGCCAGGGGGGGAAGACAGGGAATCAAAAACATTCAGTACTTC; CDR3 protein: CASSSARGGRQGIKNIQYF
D gene: TRBD2; CDR3 length: 15; clone size: many; J gene: TRBJ2-1; V gene: TRBV11-3; CDR3 DNA: TGTGCCAGCAGCTTTGGGACTAGCGGGAGGGACGAGCAGTTCTTC; CDR3 protein: CASSFGTSGRDEQFF
D gene: -; CDR3 length: 12; clone size: -; J gene: TRBJ2-7; V gene: TRBV6-2/TRBV6-3; CDR3 DNA: TGTGCCAGCAGTTACTGGGAATACGAGCAGTACTTC; CDR3 protein: CASSYWEYEQYF
D gene: -; CDR3 length: 15; clone size: few; J gene: TRBJ2-3; V gene: TRBV27; CDR3 DNA: TGTGCCAGCAGCAACATAGCGGAAGGGAAAGATACGCAGTATTTT; CDR3 protein: CASSNIAEGKDTQYF
D gene: -; CDR3 length: 14; clone size: few; J gene: TRBJ2-5; V gene: TRBV20-1; CDR3 DNA: TGCAGTGCTAGAAGCCAGGGTTTGCAAGAGACCCAGTACTTC; CDR3 protein: CSARSQGLQETQYF
D gene: TRBD1; CDR3 length: 15; clone size: many; J gene: TRBJ2-5; V gene: TRBV11-3; CDR3 DNA: TGTGCCAGCAGCAGTCTTACAGGGGGCGGCGAGACCCAGTACTTC; CDR3 protein: CASSSLTGGGETQYF
D gene: -; CDR3 length: 13; clone size: many; J gene: TRBJ2-3; V gene: TRBV12-3/TRBV12-4; CDR3 DNA: TGTGCCAGCACCCCAGACAGGACAAATACGCAGTATTTT; CDR3 protein: CASTPDRTNTQYF
D gene: TRBD1; CDR3 length: 15; clone size: few; J gene: TRBJ1-6; V gene: TRBV9; CDR3 DNA: TGTGCCAGCAGCCTTACCGGGACAGGGGCTTCACCCCTCCACTTT; CDR3 protein: CASSLTGTGASPLHF
D gene: -; CDR3 length: 11; clone size: -; J gene: TRBJ2-2; V gene: TRBV30; CDR3 DNA: TGTGCCTGGAGTAATTCCGGGGAGCTGTTTTTT; CDR3 protein: CAWSNSGELFF
D gene: TRBD2; CDR3 length: 17; clone size: few; J gene: TRBJ2-5; V gene: TRBV27; CDR3 DNA: TGTGCCAGCGGGAGGATCGGATCACTAGCGAAGGAAGAGACCCAGTACTTC; CDR3 protein: CASGRIGSLAKEETQYF
D gene: TRBD2; CDR3 length: 16; clone size: many; J gene: TRBJ2-3; V gene: TRBV7-6; CDR3 DNA: TGTGCCAGCAGCGTCGGGACTATCCCTAGCACAGATACGCAGTATTTT; CDR3 protein: CASSVGTIPSTDTQYF
D gene: -; CDR3 length: 14; clone size: many; J gene: TRBJ1-6; V gene: TRBV12-3/TRBV12-4; CDR3 DNA: TGTGCCAGCAGTTTTTCCGGGTCAAAGACCGACCTCCACTTT; CDR3 protein: CASSFSGSKTDLHF
D gene: -; CDR3 length: 11; clone size: many; J gene: TRBJ1-4; V gene: TRBV18; CDR3 DNA: TGTGCCAGCTCCCGGGATGAAAAACTGTTTTTT; CDR3 protein: CASSRDEKLFF
D gene: TRBD1; CDR3 length: 18; clone size: -; J gene: TRBJ2-7; V gene: TRBV27; CDR3 DNA: TGTGCCAGCAGCCAAGACCCTCTCGGGACAGGGGGCGTTTACGAGCAGTACTTC; CDR3 protein: CASSQDPLGTGGVYEQYF
D gene: TRBD2; CDR3 length: 14; clone size: once; J gene: TRBJ2-5; V gene: TRBV24-1; CDR3 DNA: TGTGCCACCAGTTCCCCACTAGCGGCGGAGACCCAGTACTTC; CDR3 protein: CATSSPLAAETQYF